The 18 T cell receptor beta chains in this list originate from one sample, sequenced in a study of T-cell reconstitution after alpha-beta-depleted transplantation in children. Preparation of the TCRbeta library involved a method that used unique molecular identifiers. TCRdb called the PCR reads again in MiXCR, with one record for every CDR3 protein. This table has approximately 980,000 distinct CDR3 sequences, less than 30% appearing once. Sequencing used PBMCs, mostly from graft donor cells, obtained 360 days after TCRalphabeta/CD19-depleted stem cell transplant. The source of these receptors is a boy younger than two who had a stem cell transplant for SCID, so the T cells may come from the graft donor.

The chain carries TRBV10-3 and TRBJ2-4, with D possibly matching TRBD2 (6 bases). V was cut by 3 bases and J by 4 bases, with 16 bases left in between. The CDR3 sequence is 16 residues long. CDR1 and CDR2 (germline): ENHRY, SYGVKD. The CDR3, as DNA: TGTGCCATCAGTGATAGTTGGGCGGGACCGAAAAACATTCAGTACTTC. Translating gives CAISDSWAGPKNIQYF.

The genes are TRBV6-1 and TRBJ2-7; tentatively, D is TRBD2 (5 bases). The CDR3 consists of 13 residues. Between the trimmed V and J ends, which lost 7 bases and 3 bases, there was a span of 13 bases. In germline, CDR1 is MNHNS, CDR2 SASEGT. CDR3 coding DNA: TGTGCCAGCACCTCAAATCGGGGCTACGAGCAGTACTTC. Translated: CASTSNRGYEQYF.

This clonotype was recorded a few times. At one of its ends the junction is not consistent with the germline gene, which may arise from a read error. This chain uses TRBV27 with TRBJ2-3; 8 bases agree with TRBD2. From germline, CDR1 is MNHEY and CDR2 SMNVEV (reference sequence). This CDR3 region has 17 residues. The CDR3 nucleotides read TGTGCCAGCAGTCCCCAAACCGGGACTAGTTTCACAAATACGCAGTATTTT. Its translation is CASSPQTGTSFTNTQYF.

In its sample, this clonotype was seen a few times. The CDR3 sequence is CASSSQGDNSPLHF. CDR3 bases: TGCGCCAGCAGCTCTCAGGGGGATAATTCACCCCTCCACTTT. The V and J genes are TRBV5-1 and TRBJ1-6; 7 bases align to TRBD1. The CDR3 totals 14 residues. The germline V gene encodes CDR1 SGHRS and CDR2 YFSETQ. J was trimmed by 5 bases and V by 3 bases; bases with no gene match: 2.

This clonotype showed up just a few times. The chain is built from TRBV29-1 and TRBJ2-3, with TRBD2 matching 11 bases. Germline V gives CDR1 SQVTM, CDR2 ANQGSEA. V lost 0 bases to trimming and J lost 6 bases; unmatched junction nucleotides: 17. The CDR3 runs 19 residues. CDR3 coding DNA: TGCAGCGTTGAAGATCTTCAGCCCCGAGTAGCGGGGGGGCTGGATACGCAGTATTTT. Translating it yields CSVEDLQPRVAGGLDTQYF.

This clonotype was detected a few times. The chain combines TRBV7-6 with TRBJ1-1; TRBD1 matches 8 bases. The J segment lost 4 bases and the V segment lost 3 bases, leaving 13 bases of the junction unmatched. The CDR3 covers 17 residues. Germline V gives CDR1 SGHVS, CDR2 FNYEAQ. DNA for the CDR3: TGTGCCAGCAGCTTTGGGGACAGGATGGGGTCGGGCACTGAAGCTTTCTTT. Its protein is CASSFGDRMGSGTEAFF. Combining the CDR3 with reference TRBV7-6 and TRBJ1-1 gives the whole variable domain GAGVSQSPRYKVTKRGQDVALRCDPISGHVSLYWYRQALGQGPEFLTYFNYEAQQDKSGLPNDRFSAERPEGSISTLTIQRTEQRDSAMYRCASSFGDRMGSGTEAFFGQGTRLTVV.

This clonotype has at least ten counts. The chain joins TRBV27 to TRBJ1-1; D gene unclear. V lost 3 bases and J lost 0, with 14 bases in between. This CDR3 comprises 16 residues. CDR1 is MNHEY, CDR2 SMNVEV, per germline (reference sequence). The chain's CDR3 is CASSFSMRVMNTEAFF. The DNA of the CDR3 is TGTGCCAGCAGTTTTTCAATGAGGGTCATGAACACTGAAGCTTTCTTT.

A few counts support this clonotype. The chain couples TRBV7-8 to TRBJ1-6; D not resolved. The CDR3 sequence is 15 residues long. Germline V CDR1 and CDR2: SGHVS, FQNEAQ. V was shortened by 3 bases and J by 7 bases, with 13 bases between the two germline ends. Written as DNA, the CDR3 is TGTGCCAGCAGCTTTTCCCTCGGCCTGAATTCACCCCTCCACTTT. It codes for CASSFSLGLNSPLHF.

The rearrangement links TRBV6-5 to TRBJ2-7; no definite D call. Germline V gene lookup returns CDR1 MNHEY and CDR2 SVGAGI. V lost 0 bases, J lost 0 bases, and 15 bases lay in between. The CDR3 is 17 amino acids. CDR3 bases: TGTGCCAGCAGTTACTCGGCAGGTGCCGAAAGCTCCTACGAGCAGTACTTC. It encodes CASSYSAGAESSYEQYF.

V is TRBV27 and J is TRBJ2-2; the D is unclear. The germline gives CDR1 MNHEY, CDR2 SMNVEV (reference sequence). This CDR3 spans 12 amino acids. The V end was cut by 5 bases, the J end by 6 bases, with 7 bases between. The CDR3 region has the DNA TGTGCCAGCAGTCCCGACTCCGGGGAGCTGTTTTTT. Its translation is CASSPDSGELFF.

The genes are TRBV6-1 and TRBJ2-1; TRBD1 aligns across 9 bases. Germline V CDR1 and CDR2: MNHNS, SASEGT. This CDR3 comprises 16 residues. V dropped 6 bases and J dropped 4; count of bases not matched to a gene: 10. In DNA form, the CDR3 reads TGTGCCAGCAGACAAAGCCCGGGACAGGGTTACAATGAGCAGTTCTTC. Residues: CASRQSPGQGYNEQFF.

This sequence joins TRBV5-5 and TRBJ2-3; possibly TRBD2 for D (5 bases). The V end lost 4 bases, the J end lost 2 bases, and 17 bases lay between the germline ends. Per germline, CDR1 SGHKS and CDR2 YYEKEE (reference sequence). The CDR3 is 16 residues long. CDR3 nucleotide sequence: TGTGCCAGCAGCCCGACGGGAAGGAGACACACAGATACGCAGTATTTT. Translation gives CASSPTGRRHTDTQYF.

Remarks on this clonotype: This may stem from a read error, because a much larger clone lies one nucleotide away. This rearrangement joins TRBV3-1 to TRBJ1-1; D ambiguous. V lost 3 bases and J 0 bases, leaving 8 bases between the germline ends. The V gene's germline CDR1 is LGHDT and CDR2 YNNKEL (reference sequence). The CDR3 loop spans 14 amino acids. CDR3 residues: CASSQGILNTEAFF. The CDR3, as DNA: TGTGCCAGCAGCCAGGGGATCCTGAACACTGAAGCTTTCTTT.

The chain carries TRBV12-3 or TRBV12-4 and TRBJ2-1; D not resolved. This CDR3 is built from 14 residues. V lost 3 bases and J lost 4, with 10 bases in between. In nucleotides, the CDR3 is TGTGCCAGCAGTTTGTACTTCTCTTACAATGAGCAGTTCTTC. This sequence encodes CASSLYFSYNEQFF.

This chain uses TRBV20-1 with TRBJ2-1, with 7 bases identical to TRBD1. Trimming at V came to 4 bases and at J to 6 bases, leaving 12 bases not matched to a gene. The CDR3 contains 15 residues. Germline V CDR1 and CDR2: DFQATT, SNEGSKA (reference sequence). The CDR3 here is CSAKGALPIPNEQFF. The DNA for the CDR3 is TGCAGTGCTAAGGGGGCCCTCCCTATACCCAATGAGCAGTTCTTC.

V usage is TRBV7-2 and J usage is TRBJ2-4; the D gene is possibly TRBD1 (6 bases). The CDR3 is made up of 15 amino acids. The ends were cut back, 5 bases at V and 9 bases at J, with 20 bases in the middle. Per germline, CDR1 SGHTA and CDR2 FQGNSA. CDR3 in DNA: TGTGCCAGCAGCGGTGAGGGGACAATATCTTCCATTCAGTACTTC. It yields the protein CASSGEGTISSIQYF.

The gene calls are TRBV12-3 or TRBV12-4 and TRBJ1-2, with D perhaps TRBD1 (6 bases). V was clipped by 4 bases and J by 4 bases, with 19 bases between them. This CDR3 has 16 residues. CDR3 protein: CASSSPAEGVFYGYTF. CDR3 in DNA: TGTGCCAGCAGTTCCCCGGCCGAGGGGGTCTTCTATGGCTACACCTTC.

The V call is TRBV4-1, the J call TRBJ1-1; no reliable D call. The CDR3 length is 15 residues. With 1 base removed from V and 5 bases from J, the gap between germline ends came to 14 bases. The germline gives CDR1 MGHRA, CDR2 YSYEKL. The CDR3 region has the DNA TGCGCCAGCAGCCAAGGTCGTAACCCCGTGACTGAAGCTTTCTTT. It translates to CASSQGRNPVTEAFF.